These T cell receptor beta chains were read from a single sample in a study of sequential checkpoint blockade in melanoma. Sequencing used immunoSEQ multiplex PCR; TCRdb keeps in-frame clones, though not all of them. The data contain approximately 2,200 clones, around 20% of them singletons. Material: tumor tissue (inferred from file names), obtained from a patient given nivolumab and ipilimumab in sequence. These receptors all stem from a human donor with melanoma. The CDR3 runs from the conserved cysteine through the conserved F or W. A D gene is named only where the DNA matches it firmly. The size field is filled for only some rows; it gives once, few, many or a size class.

clone_size: NA
j_call: TRBJ2-1
d_call: NA
v_call: TRBV6-8
cdr3_nt: TGTGCCAGCAGCCGACAGACAAGCTCCTACAATGAGCAGTTCTTC
cdr3_aa: CASSRQTSSYNEQFF

clone_size: NA
j_call: TRBJ2-3
d_call: NA
v_call: TRBV9
cdr3_nt: TGTGCCAGCAGCCCCAGAGGGGGTGGTACCAGCACAGATACGCAGTATTTT
cdr3_aa: CASSPRGGGTSTDTQYF

clone_size: NA
j_call: TRBJ2-7
d_call: TRBD2
v_call: TRBV11-3
cdr3_nt: TGTGCCAGCAGCTTAGTAGGGGGACTAGACTACGAGCAGTACTTC
cdr3_aa: CASSLVGGLDYEQYF

clone_size: NA
j_call: TRBJ1-5
d_call: TRBD1
v_call: TRBV14
cdr3_nt: TGTGCCAGCAGCCAACCATTTCGCGGACAGGGGAGGCAGCCCCAGCATTTT
cdr3_aa: CASSQPFRGQGRQPQHF

clone_size: NA
j_call: TRBJ2-3
d_call: TRBD2
v_call: TRBV29-1
cdr3_nt: TGCAGCGTTGAAGATATCCGGGAGGCCCCCACAGATACGCAGTATTTT
cdr3_aa: CSVEDIREAPTDTQYF

clone_size: few
j_call: TRBJ1-1
d_call: NA
v_call: TRBV28
cdr3_nt: TGTGCCAGCAGTTTATCACCCACTGAAGCTTTCTTT
cdr3_aa: CASSLSPTEAFF

clone_size: medium-sized
j_call: TRBJ2-3
d_call: TRBD2
v_call: TRBV12-5
cdr3_nt: TGTGCCAGCACCAGACTAGCGGGAACAGATACGCAGTATTTT
cdr3_aa: CASTRLAGTDTQYF

clone_size: NA
j_call: TRBJ1-5
d_call: NA
v_call: TRBV19
cdr3_nt: TGTGCCAGTATGGGGAATAGCAATCAGCCCCAGCATTTT
cdr3_aa: CASMGNSNQPQHF

clone_size: NA
j_call: TRBJ2-3
d_call: NA
v_call: TRBV5-1
cdr3_nt: TGCGCCAGCAGCCAGCAGGGCCCTACCACAGATACGCAGTATTTT
cdr3_aa: CASSQQGPTTDTQYF

clone_size: few
j_call: TRBJ2-1
d_call: TRBD2
v_call: TRBV6-8
cdr3_nt: TGTGCCAGCAGTTACTCGTCCAGCGGGGGAAATTCCTACAATGAGCAGTTCTTC
cdr3_aa: CASSYSSSGGNSYNEQFF

clone_size: many
j_call: TRBJ2-2
d_call: TRBD2
v_call: TRBV7-1
cdr3_nt: TGTGCCAGCAGCTTACTAGCGGTGAACACCGGGGAGCTGTTTTTT
cdr3_aa: CASSLLAVNTGELFF

clone_size: NA
j_call: TRBJ2-1
d_call: TRBD1
v_call: TRBV29-1
cdr3_nt: TGCAGCGTTGAGGGGACAGGGGCGTCCTACAATGAGCAGTTCTTC
cdr3_aa: CSVEGTGASYNEQFF

clone_size: medium-sized
j_call: TRBJ1-2
d_call: TRBD1
v_call: TRBV9
cdr3_nt: TGTGCCAGCAGCGTAGCTAACAGGGGGAACGCTGGCTACACCTTC
cdr3_aa: CASSVANRGNAGYTF

clone_size: few
j_call: TRBJ2-3
d_call: NA
v_call: TRBV6-8
cdr3_nt: TGTGCCAGCAGTTACTCCCAGGCAGATACGCAGTATTTT
cdr3_aa: CASSYSQADTQYF

clone_size: NA
j_call: TRBJ1-1
d_call: TRBD1
v_call: TRBV18
cdr3_nt: TGTGCCAGCTCTCTCGAAGGAGGGGGCGTCACTGAAGCTTTCTTT
cdr3_aa: CASSLEGGGVTEAFF

clone_size: NA
j_call: TRBJ2-3
d_call: TRBD2
v_call: TRBV6-8
cdr3_nt: TGTGCCAGCAGACGACCGACTAGCGCATACGGGGATACGCAGTATTTT
cdr3_aa: CASRRPTSAYGDTQYF

clone_size: few
j_call: TRBJ1-1
d_call: NA
v_call: TRBV12-5
cdr3_nt: TGTGCGACCGAACGGGCCATGAACACTGAAGCTTTCTTT
cdr3_aa: CATERAMNTEAFF

clone_size: few
j_call: TRBJ2-7
d_call: TRBD1
v_call: TRBV11-3
cdr3_nt: TGTGCCAGCAGCTTGGGGAGGACAGGGTTTTACGAGCAGTACTTC
cdr3_aa: CASSLGRTGFYEQYF

clone_size: few
j_call: TRBJ1-1
d_call: TRBD1
v_call: TRBV29-1
cdr3_nt: TGCAGCGTTGATGCGATGGGGCGGACAGGGCCCGACACTGAAGCTTTCTTT
cdr3_aa: CSVDAMGRTGPDTEAFF

clone_size: medium-sized
j_call: TRBJ2-1
d_call: NA
v_call: TRBV11-3
cdr3_nt: TGTGCCAGCAGCCCGAGGGACGTCTACAATGAGCAGTTCTTC
cdr3_aa: CASSPRDVYNEQFF

clone_size: NA
j_call: TRBJ2-3
d_call: TRBD2
v_call: TRBV19
cdr3_nt: TGTGCCAGTACCCCTGGACTAGCGGGAACACCTAGCACAGATACGCAGTATTTT
cdr3_aa: CASTPGLAGTPSTDTQYF

clone_size: large
j_call: TRBJ2-1
d_call: TRBD2
v_call: TRBV11-3
cdr3_nt: TGTGCCAGCAGCTTAGGCGGGACTAGTCCCTACAATGAGCAGTTCTTC
cdr3_aa: CASSLGGTSPYNEQFF

clone_size: NA
j_call: TRBJ1-6
d_call: NA
v_call: TRBV6-8
cdr3_nt: TGTGCCATCAGTGGCCAGGGGTTGTCACCCCTCCACTTT
cdr3_aa: CAISGQGLSPLHF

clone_size: many
j_call: TRBJ1-1
d_call: TRBD1
v_call: TRBV11-3
cdr3_nt: TGTGCCAGCAGCTTGTCAGGGGGGTTTAGGGACACTGAAGCTTTCTTT
cdr3_aa: CASSLSGGFRDTEAFF

clone_size: few
j_call: TRBJ1-2
d_call: TRBD1
v_call: TRBV6-8
cdr3_nt: TGTGCCAGCAGTACCGGGACAGGGGGCACCTATGGCTACACCTTC
cdr3_aa: CASSTGTGGTYGYTF

clone_size: NA
j_call: TRBJ2-7
d_call: NA
v_call: TRBV4-1
cdr3_nt: TGCGCCAGCAGACAGAACGAAGCGGGCCTCGAGCAGTACTTC
cdr3_aa: CASRQNEAGLEQYF

clone_size: NA
j_call: TRBJ1-4
d_call: NA
v_call: TRBV15
cdr3_nt: TGTGCCACCAGCAGAGTACGCAGGGAAAATGAAAAACTGTTTTTT
cdr3_aa: CATSRVRRENEKLFF

clone_size: NA
j_call: TRBJ1-1
d_call: NA
v_call: TRBV19
cdr3_nt: TGTGCCAGTAGTATAGAGCTCTACATGAACACTGAAGCTTTCTTT
cdr3_aa: CASSIELYMNTEAFF

clone_size: few
j_call: TRBJ1-3
d_call: NA
v_call: TRBV4-1
cdr3_nt: TGCGCCAGCAGCCAAGAACGGGGGTTCGCCATATATTTT
cdr3_aa: CASSQERGFAIYF

clone_size: NA
j_call: TRBJ2-1
d_call: NA
v_call: TRBV11-3
cdr3_nt: TGTGCCAGCAGCCAGACCCTCGGGCGGGCTACCTACAATGAGCAGTTCTTC
cdr3_aa: CASSQTLGRATYNEQFF

clone_size: many
j_call: TRBJ1-2
d_call: NA
v_call: TRBV11-3
cdr3_nt: TGTGCCAGCAGCTTTGGGGCCTCGGGGACCTATGGCTACACCTTC
cdr3_aa: CASSFGASGTYGYTF

clone_size: few
j_call: TRBJ2-3
d_call: NA
v_call: TRBV23-1
cdr3_nt: TGCGCCAGCAGCCAAGGAGTTGCAGGGAACACACACACAGATACGCAGTATTTT
cdr3_aa: CASSQGVAGNTHTDTQYF

clone_size: NA
j_call: TRBJ2-5
d_call: TRBD2
v_call: TRBV6-8
cdr3_nt: TGTGCCAGCAGTTGGACTAGCGGGAAGCAGTACTTC
cdr3_aa: CASSWTSGKQYF

clone_size: once
j_call: TRBJ1-4
d_call: TRBD1
v_call: TRBV5-1
cdr3_nt: TGCGCCAGCAGCTTGGGATACCGACAGGGTTTTTATGAAAAACTGTTTTTT
cdr3_aa: CASSLGYRQGFYEKLFF

clone_size: few
j_call: TRBJ2-6
d_call: NA
v_call: TRBV12-2
cdr3_nt: TGTGCAAGTCGCCCCCGGGGACAGGGGGCGTCTGGGGCCAACGTCCTGACTTTC
cdr3_aa: CASRPRGQGASGANVLTF

clone_size: medium-sized
j_call: TRBJ2-2
d_call: NA
v_call: TRBV9
cdr3_nt: TGTGCCAGCAGCGTACCCGGAGAGACTCTTAACACCGGGGAGCTGTTTTTT
cdr3_aa: CASSVPGETLNTGELFF

clone_size: NA
j_call: TRBJ2-1
d_call: NA
v_call: TRBV19
cdr3_nt: TGTGCCAGTAGCGACGGAGGGACAGCCTACAATGAGCAGTTCTTC
cdr3_aa: CASSDGGTAYNEQFF

clone_size: medium-sized
j_call: TRBJ2-2
d_call: NA
v_call: TRBV11-3
cdr3_nt: TGTGCCAGCAGCTTAGACCTAGCTGCATCCGGGGAGCTGTTTTTT
cdr3_aa: CASSLDLAASGELFF

clone_size: few
j_call: TRBJ2-6
d_call: NA
v_call: TRBV28
cdr3_nt: TGTGCCAGCAGTTTGAGGGCTGGGGCCAACGTCCTGACTTTC
cdr3_aa: CASSLRAGANVLTF

clone_size: medium-sized
j_call: TRBJ2-6
d_call: TRBD2
v_call: TRBV11-3
cdr3_nt: TGTGCCAGCAGCTTGGATGGCGGGGGGGCTCCCGGGGCCAACGTCCTGACTTTC
cdr3_aa: CASSLDGGGAPGANVLTF

clone_size: few
j_call: TRBJ2-1
d_call: NA
v_call: TRBV6-8
cdr3_nt: TGTGCCAGCAGCCGCTTAGCGGTCTCCAATGAGCAGTTCTTC
cdr3_aa: CASSRLAVSNEQFF

clone_size: few
j_call: TRBJ2-7
d_call: NA
v_call: TRBV6-8
cdr3_nt: TGTGCCAGCAGTTATTTAAGGGGAGCTACCTACGAGCAGTACTTC
cdr3_aa: CASSYLRGATYEQYF

clone_size: NA
j_call: TRBJ1-5
d_call: NA
v_call: TRBV19
cdr3_nt: TGTGCCAGTAAACAGGTTCTAGGCGATCAGCCCCAGCATTTT
cdr3_aa: CASKQVLGDQPQHF

clone_size: medium-sized
j_call: TRBJ2-2
d_call: NA
v_call: TRBV9
cdr3_nt: TGTGCCAGCAGCGTAGAGCACACCGGGGAGCTGTTTTTT
cdr3_aa: CASSVEHTGELFF

clone_size: medium-sized
j_call: TRBJ2-6
d_call: TRBD1
v_call: TRBV28
cdr3_nt: TGTGCCAGCAGTCTCCCCCCGGGACAGGGGTCCGGGGCCAACGTCCTGACTTTC
cdr3_aa: CASSLPPGQGSGANVLTF

clone_size: medium-sized
j_call: TRBJ2-6
d_call: TRBD1
v_call: TRBV11-3
cdr3_nt: TGTGCCAGCAGCCTAACAGGGGCTGGGGCCAACGTCCTGACTTTC
cdr3_aa: CASSLTGAGANVLTF

clone_size: many
j_call: TRBJ2-3
d_call: TRBD2
v_call: TRBV11-3
cdr3_nt: TGTGCCAGCAGCCCGGGACTAGCCCGCACAGATACGCAGTATTTT
cdr3_aa: CASSPGLARTDTQYF

clone_size: few
j_call: TRBJ2-2
d_call: TRBD1
v_call: TRBV28
cdr3_nt: TGTGCCAGCAGTTTCAGGGGGACAGGGGAGCTGTTTTTT
cdr3_aa: CASSFRGTGELFF

clone_size: NA
j_call: TRBJ2-1
d_call: TRBD2
v_call: TRBV6-8
cdr3_nt: TGTGCCAGCAGTTACTCGCGGACTAGCGGGAGCTCCTACAATGAGCAGTTCTTC
cdr3_aa: CASSYSRTSGSSYNEQFF

clone_size: NA
j_call: TRBJ2-2
d_call: NA
v_call: TRBV9
cdr3_nt: TGTGCCAGCAGCGTAGCTAGCCTAGCAGGGAACACCGGGGAGCTGTTTTTT
cdr3_aa: CASSVASLAGNTGELFF